This T cell receptor (beta chain) was found in a study of lymphopenia after photon versus proton radiotherapy. Using immunoSEQ multiplex PCR, the repertoire was profiled, and TCRdb retains in-frame clones only, with some absent. The repertoire holds 89,000 or so clones, around 82% seen once, with over 1.1% in the top ten. V lost 4 bases and J 2 bases, leaving 15 bases between the germline ends. The CDR3 contains 15 residues. Germline CDR1 reads SEHNR; CDR2 reads FQNEAQ (reference sequence). The chain joins TRBV7-9 to TRBJ2-7; tentative D call: TRBD2 (6 bases). This TCR was sampled from a man aged 55 to 69 with pancreatic cancer. Sequences were derived from peripheral blood, sampled from a patient treated with proton-based radiotherapy. CDR3 region: CASSSGLVPTYEQYF. The CDR3 nucleotides are TGTGCCAGCAGCTCGGGACTCGTACCGACCTACGAGCAGTACTTC.